Below, one TCR beta chain is given with its context. This sample stems from a study of blood T cell repertoires in COVID-19. Study details: COVID-19 samples collected from the United States, Italy and Spain covered acute and convalescent phases. In each case, the material was cDNA or gDNA derived from T cells, B-cell-depleted T cells, or PBMCs.

Seattle's cohort entered during active infection and was followed longitudinally. The trim removed 6 bases at V and 4 bases at J, leaving 8 bases unmatched. The CDR3 has 15 amino acids. Germline lookup yields CDR1 MNHEY and CDR2 SVGAGI. Clones were sequenced by immunoSEQ multiplex PCR, and TCRdb holds only the in-frame ones, with some missing. The repertoire holds under 200,000 clones, with more than 75% as singletons. This clonotype originated in a woman in her sixties or seventies with COVID-19, enrolled during active disease. This rearrangement joins TRBV6-5 to TRBJ1-4; 7 bases map to TRBD1. Sequenced: peripheral blood. The CDR3 DNA sequence: TGTGCCAGCAGGGCACAACAGGGGTTTAATGAAAAACTGTTTTTT. It yields the protein CASRAQQGFNEKLFF.